The rows below give T cell receptor beta chains drawn from one sample of a study of beta chain features in type 1 diabetes. Profiled with immunoSEQ multiplex PCR; TCRdb holds only in-frame clones, not every one. The sample includes 200,000 to 250,000 clones, about 15% of them seen just once. Sequenced sample: naive CD4+ T cells from blood. These receptor sequences come from a man aged 25-45 years with type 1 diabetes. Each CDR3 is given with its conserved first and last residue. D genes are given only for firm matches. Clone size is shown for a subset of rows, as once, few, many or a class of expanded clone.

d_call j_call clone_size cdr3_length v_call cdr3_nt cdr3_aa
. TRBJ2-5 few 12 TRBV2 TGTGCCAGCAGTGAATGGGCAGAGACCCAGTACTTC CASSEWAETQYF
. TRBJ1-1 few 13 TRBV6-6 TGTGCCAGCAATATCAGGGGCTTGGCTGAAGCTTTCTTT CASNIRGLAEAFF
. TRBJ2-7 few 14 TRBV2 TGTGCCAGCAGTGTTAGGCGGGGGCCGGTCGAGCAGTACTTC CASSVRRGPVEQYF
TRBD2 TRBJ2-1 few 14 TRBV5-1 TGCGCCAGCTGTCCAGGACTAGCAGGGAATGAGCAGTTCTTC CASCPGLAGNEQFF
. TRBJ2-2 few 14 TRBV7-2 TGTGCCAGCAGCTTCTTAGCGTACACCGGGGAGCTGTTTTTT CASSFLAYTGELFF
. TRBJ2-6 . 15 TRBV2 TGTGCCAGCAGACGAAGGGGAACTGGGGCCAACGTCCTGACTTTC CASRRRGTGANVLTF
. TRBJ2-2 . 13 TRBV7-8 TGTGCCAGCTCCTACGGGGGCACCGGGGAGCTGTTTTTT CASSYGGTGELFF
. TRBJ1-4 few 12 TRBV30 TGTGCCTGGAGTCCTAGAGGAGAAAAACTGTTTTTT CAWSPRGEKLFF
. TRBJ1-4 . 12 TRBV7-6 TGTGCCAGCAGCTTAGATACTGTAAAACTGTTTTTT CASSLDTVKLFF
TRBD2 TRBJ2-1 . 21 TRBV2 TGTGCCAGCAGTGAAGCCGGTTCCGGGACTAGCGGGAGGGTGGTCTACAATGAGCAGTTCTTC CASSEAGSGTSGRVVYNEQFF
. TRBJ2-6 . 15 TRBV7-9 TGTGCCAGCAGCTCCTGGCCGTCTGGGGCCAACGTCCTGACTTTC CASSSWPSGANVLTF
. TRBJ2-2 . 14 TRBV4-1 TGCGCCAGCAGCCAAGTGGGGGGCACCGGGGAGCTGTTTTTT CASSQVGGTGELFF
TRBD1 TRBJ2-5 few 11 TRBV19 TGTGCCAGCCGCAGGGGGGAGACCCAGTACTTC CASRRGETQYF
. TRBJ1-1 once 13 TRBV5-8 TGTGCCAGCAGCTTTCTGACGGGAACTGAAGCTTTCTTT CASSFLTGTEAFF
TRBD2 TRBJ2-3 . 17 TRBV4-1 TGCGCCAGCAGCCTGAGGGAGACTAGCGGGGGGGCAGATACGCAGTATTTT CASSLRETSGGADTQYF
TRBD1 TRBJ2-6 few 16 TRBV30 TGTGCCTGGGACCGGGACAGGCCTTCTGGGGCCAACGTCCTGACTTTC CAWDRDRPSGANVLTF
TRBD1 TRBJ2-2 few 16 TRBV18 TGTGCCAGCTCACCCGGACAGGGGGCGAACACCGGGGAGCTGTTTTTT CASSPGQGANTGELFF
TRBD2 TRBJ2-7 few 14 TRBV7-2 TGTGCCAGCAGCCCAGTGACTAGCGGGAGGGTGCAGTACTTC CASSPVTSGRVQYF
. TRBJ2-7 few 12 TRBV5-6 TGTGCCAGCGGGAGAGAGGAGTACGAGCAGTACTTC CASGREEYEQYF
. TRBJ1-5 . 14 TRBV5-1 TGCGCCAGCAGCTTGGCGGGTGGGGCTCAGCCCCAGCATTTT CASSLAGGAQPQHF
. TRBJ1-2 . 16 TRBV18 TGTGCCAGCTCACGAGATAACAGGGAATCCGGCTATGGCTACACCTTC CASSRDNRESGYGYTF
. TRBJ1-6 few 15 TRBV7-8 TGTGCCAGCAGCTTAGCCCCAGGCTTAAGTTCACCCCTCCACTTT CASSLAPGLSSPLHF
TRBD1 TRBJ2-7 . 15 TRBV5-4 TGTGCCAGCAGCTTGGGTGGGACAGCTCCGTACGAGCAGTACTTC CASSLGGTAPYEQYF
TRBD1 TRBJ1-2 . 15 TRBV19 TGTGCCAGTAGGGGCGGGACAGGGGGCGTAGATGGCTACACCTTC CASRGGTGGVDGYTF
. TRBJ1-5 few 12 TRBV29-1 TGCAGCGTTCTGTTCAGCAATCAGCCCCAGCATTTT CSVLFSNQPQHF
. TRBJ2-3 . 16 TRBV11-3 TGTGCCAGCAGCTTATCGCCACGGACTAGCACAGATACGCAGTATTTT CASSLSPRTSTDTQYF
. TRBJ2-7 . 12 TRBV11-2 TGTGCCAGCAGCTCCCGCCGGTACGAGCAGTACTTC CASSSRRYEQYF
TRBD1 TRBJ2-3 . 14 TRBV5-4 TGTGCCAGCAGGGGACAGGGGGTCCCAGATACGCAGTATTTT CASRGQGVPDTQYF
TRBD2 TRBJ2-1 few 19 TRBV9 TGTGCCAGCAGCCCCGGGACTAGCGGGAGTCCGAGCTCCTACAATGAGCAGTTCTTC CASSPGTSGSPSSYNEQFF
. TRBJ1-2 . 13 TRBV30 TGTGCCTGGAGTGAAACAGCCTTCTATGGCTACACCTTC CAWSETAFYGYTF
TRBD1 TRBJ1-2 . 14 TRBV2 TGTGCCAGCAGTGAAGCGGGGACAGCCAGAAGCTACACCTTC CASSEAGTARSYTF
. TRBJ2-3 . 13 TRBV6-5 TGTGCCAGCAGGCGGGGTTCCACAGATACGCAGTATTTT CASRRGSTDTQYF
. TRBJ2-5 few 13 TRBV30 TGTGCCTGGAGTGTACGGAGCCAAGAGACCCAGTACTTC CAWSVRSQETQYF
. TRBJ2-6 . 15 TRBV2 TGTGCCAGCAGTGTATATTCACTTGGGGCCAACGTCCTGACTTTC CASSVYSLGANVLTF
. TRBJ1-2 . 15 TRBV6-5 TGTGCCAGCAGTTACTCGAGGGAGGCGAAGTATGGCTACACCTTC CASSYSREAKYGYTF
TRBD2 TRBJ2-3 few 16 TRBV5-1 TGCGCCAGCAGCTTGGTCGTTAGCGGGGACACAGATACGCAGTATTTT CASSLVVSGDTDTQYF
TRBD1 TRBJ2-3 few 15 TRBV5-1 TGCGCCAGCAGCTTGGGACAGGGGGCTCTCGATACGCAGTATTTT CASSLGQGALDTQYF
. TRBJ1-1 . 15 TRBV11-3 TGTGCCAGCAGCCCCGGGGCGGGAGTGGACACTGAAGCTTTCTTT CASSPGAGVDTEAFF